The rows below give T cell receptor beta chains drawn from one sample of a study of regulatory T cells in long-lasting Graves disease. TCRdb re-called the multiplex PCR reads through MiXCR, storing one row per CDR3 protein. Found here are roughly 500,000 distinct CDR3 sequences, 13% of them singletons; the top ten hold roughly 10%. Separately, the same data were catalogued under a study of T cells in Graves' hyperthyroidism and ophthalmopathy.

The starting material was peripheral blood mononuclear cells (PBMCs), obtained at new diagnosis, from a patient treated with antithyroid drugs. These receptors all stem from a man aged 30 to 45 with Graves disease. Both conserved end residues are trimmed from each CDR3. Fields, in order: V gene, J gene, CDR3 protein.

>TRBV7-8|TRBJ2-1
ASSRAGVRNEQF
>TRBV2|TRBJ2-3
ASGETGGTQY
>TRBV12-3/TRBV12-4|TRBJ1-5
ASSRDGNQPQH
>TRBV11-2|TRBJ2-7
ASSPGAGRIITSGYEQY
>TRBV7-2|TRBJ2-7
ASSSTSGGYYEQY
>TRBV2|TRBJ1-1
ASSVREANTEAF
>TRBV3-1|TRBJ2-2
ASSQWEELF
>TRBV6-2/TRBV6-3|TRBJ1-2
ASSYERVSNYGYT
>TRBV6-1|TRBJ2-5
ASSHPGTETQY
>TRBV15|TRBJ1-5
ATSRGRGQPQH
>TRBV19|TRBJ1-5
ASRGSTGGYNQPQH
>TRBV7-2|TRBJ1-2
ASSRDRANYGYT
>TRBV6-1|TRBJ2-1
ASGPLAGDNEQF
>TRBV4-1|TRBJ2-3
ASSQPTGGSTDTQY
>TRBV2|TRBJ1-6
ASWTGAYNSPLH
>TRBV18|TRBJ2-2
ASSPGAGLDTGELF
>TRBV6-1|TRBJ2-5
ASNGGPETQY
>TRBV7-2|TRBJ2-2
ASSLGTSGTTGELF
>TRBV20-1|TRBJ2-2
SARDGSGRAGELF
>TRBV20-1|TRBJ2-1
SANGGHYEQF
>TRBV5-1|TRBJ1-4
ASSSGWTGGGPTNEKLF
>TRBV10-3|TRBJ2-7
AISEGVTGGDEQY
>TRBV4-1|TRBJ2-7
ASSQARTSGSTQY
>TRBV11-2|TRBJ2-3
ASSPSLASGSLDTQY
>TRBV30|TRBJ2-3
AWKAWDEGTQY